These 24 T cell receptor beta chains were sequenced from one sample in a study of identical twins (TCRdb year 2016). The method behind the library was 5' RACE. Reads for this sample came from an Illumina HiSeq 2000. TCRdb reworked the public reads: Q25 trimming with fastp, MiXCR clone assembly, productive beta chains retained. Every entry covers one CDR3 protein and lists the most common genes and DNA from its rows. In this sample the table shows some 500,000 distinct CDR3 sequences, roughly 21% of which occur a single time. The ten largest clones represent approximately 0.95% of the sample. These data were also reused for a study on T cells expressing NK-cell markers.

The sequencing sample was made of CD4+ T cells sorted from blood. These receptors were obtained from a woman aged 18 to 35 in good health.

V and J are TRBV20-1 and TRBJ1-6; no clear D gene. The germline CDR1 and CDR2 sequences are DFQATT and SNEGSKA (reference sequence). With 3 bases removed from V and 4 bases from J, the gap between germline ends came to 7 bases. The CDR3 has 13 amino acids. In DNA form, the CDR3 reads TGCAGTGCTAGGAAAGATTATAATTCACCCCTCCACTTT. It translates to CSARKDYNSPLHF.

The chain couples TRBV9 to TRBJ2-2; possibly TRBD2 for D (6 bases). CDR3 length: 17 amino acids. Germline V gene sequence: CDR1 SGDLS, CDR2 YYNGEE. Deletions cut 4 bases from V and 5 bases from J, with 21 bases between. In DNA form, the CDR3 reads TGTGCCAGCAGCAGACGGGACTCCCGTGATTTAACCGGGGAGCTGTTTTTT. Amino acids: CASSRRDSRDLTGELFF.

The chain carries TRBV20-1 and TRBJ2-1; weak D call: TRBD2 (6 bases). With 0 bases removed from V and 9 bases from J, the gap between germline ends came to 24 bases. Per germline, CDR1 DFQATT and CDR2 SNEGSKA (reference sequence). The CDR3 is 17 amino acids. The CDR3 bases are TGCAGTGCTAGAGATCCCCTCTCACATAGGGACTTTAGTGAGCAGTTCTTC. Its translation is CSARDPLSHRDFSEQFF.

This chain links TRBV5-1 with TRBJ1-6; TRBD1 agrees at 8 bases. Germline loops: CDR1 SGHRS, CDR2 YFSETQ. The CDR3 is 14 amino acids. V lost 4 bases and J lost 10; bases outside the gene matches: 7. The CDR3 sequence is CASSPPGGLSPLHF. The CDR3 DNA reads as TGCGCCAGCAGCCCCCCAGGGGGCCTCTCACCCCTCCACTTT.

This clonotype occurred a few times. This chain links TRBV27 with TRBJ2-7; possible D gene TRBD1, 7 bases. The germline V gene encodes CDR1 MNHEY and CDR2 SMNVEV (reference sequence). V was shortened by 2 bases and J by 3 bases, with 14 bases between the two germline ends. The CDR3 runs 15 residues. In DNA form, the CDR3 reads TGTGCCAGCAGTTTAGAGGGGGCGGGGTTCTACGAGCAGTACTTC. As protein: CASSLEGAGFYEQYF.

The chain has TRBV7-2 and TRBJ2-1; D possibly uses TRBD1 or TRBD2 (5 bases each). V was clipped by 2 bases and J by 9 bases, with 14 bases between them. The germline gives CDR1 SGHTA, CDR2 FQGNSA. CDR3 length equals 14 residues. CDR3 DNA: TGTGCCAGCAGCTTAAATGGGGGTATTGGTGAGCAGTTCTTC. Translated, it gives CASSLNGGIGEQFF. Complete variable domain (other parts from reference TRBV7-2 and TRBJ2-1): GAGVSQSPSNKVTEKGKDVELRCDPISGHTALYWYRQSLGQGLEFLIYFQGNSAPDKSGLPSDRFSAERTGGSVSTLTIQRTQQEDSAVYLCASSLNGGIGEQFFGPGTRLTVL.

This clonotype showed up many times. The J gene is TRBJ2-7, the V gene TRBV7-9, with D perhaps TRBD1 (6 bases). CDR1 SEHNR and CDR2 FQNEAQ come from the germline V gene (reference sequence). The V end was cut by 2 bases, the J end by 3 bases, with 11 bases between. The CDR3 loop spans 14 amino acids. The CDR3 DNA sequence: TGTGCCAGCAGCTTATTAGGGGGAATCTACGAGCAGTACTTC. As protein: CASSLLGGIYEQYF.

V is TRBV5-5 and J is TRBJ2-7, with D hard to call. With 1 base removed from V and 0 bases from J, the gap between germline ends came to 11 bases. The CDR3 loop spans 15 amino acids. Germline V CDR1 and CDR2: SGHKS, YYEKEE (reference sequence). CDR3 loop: CASSLRPGVSYEQYF. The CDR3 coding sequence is TGTGCCAGCAGCTTGAGGCCAGGCGTCTCCTACGAGCAGTACTTC.

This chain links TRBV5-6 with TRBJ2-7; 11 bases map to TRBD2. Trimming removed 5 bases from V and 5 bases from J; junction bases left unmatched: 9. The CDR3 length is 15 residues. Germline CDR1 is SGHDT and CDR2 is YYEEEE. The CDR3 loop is CASSLAGGPINEQYF. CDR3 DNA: TGTGCCAGCAGTTTAGCGGGAGGGCCGATCAACGAGCAGTACTTC.

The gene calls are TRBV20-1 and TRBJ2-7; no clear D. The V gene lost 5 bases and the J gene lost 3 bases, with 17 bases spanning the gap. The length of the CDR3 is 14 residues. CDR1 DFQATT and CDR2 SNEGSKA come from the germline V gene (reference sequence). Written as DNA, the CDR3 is TGCAGTGCTCTTCAGGCTCCCCAAATCTACGAGCAGTACTTC. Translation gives CSALQAPQIYEQYF.

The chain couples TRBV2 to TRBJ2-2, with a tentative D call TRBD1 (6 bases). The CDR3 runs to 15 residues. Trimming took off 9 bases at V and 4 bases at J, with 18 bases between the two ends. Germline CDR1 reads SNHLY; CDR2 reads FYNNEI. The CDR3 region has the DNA TGTGCCAGGACAAGAACGGACAGATCCACCGGGGAGCTGTTTTTT. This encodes CARTRTDRSTGELFF.

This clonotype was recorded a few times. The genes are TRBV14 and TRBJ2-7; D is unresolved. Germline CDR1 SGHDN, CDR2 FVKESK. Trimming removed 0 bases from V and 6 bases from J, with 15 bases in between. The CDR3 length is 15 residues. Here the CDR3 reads CASSQDKGPPAEQYF. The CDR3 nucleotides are TGTGCCAGCAGCCAAGATAAAGGCCCCCCGGCCGAGCAGTACTTC.

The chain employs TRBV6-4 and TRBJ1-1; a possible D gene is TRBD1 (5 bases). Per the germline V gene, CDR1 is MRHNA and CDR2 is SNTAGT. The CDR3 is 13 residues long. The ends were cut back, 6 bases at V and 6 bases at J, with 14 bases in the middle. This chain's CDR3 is CASRALVGAEAFF. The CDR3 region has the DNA TGTGCCAGCAGGGCCCTGGTGGGGGCTGAAGCTTTCTTT.

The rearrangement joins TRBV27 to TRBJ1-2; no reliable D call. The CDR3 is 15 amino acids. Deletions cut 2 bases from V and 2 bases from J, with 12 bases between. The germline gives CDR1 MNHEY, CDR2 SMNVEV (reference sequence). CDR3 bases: TGTGCCAGCAGTTTAACGGGATCCAGAAACTATGGCTACACCTTC. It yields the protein CASSLTGSRNYGYTF.

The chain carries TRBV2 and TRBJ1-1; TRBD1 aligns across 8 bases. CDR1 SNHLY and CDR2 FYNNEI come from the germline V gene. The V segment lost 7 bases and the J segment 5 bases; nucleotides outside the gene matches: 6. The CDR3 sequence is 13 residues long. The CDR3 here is CASNGQGVTEAFF. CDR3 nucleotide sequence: TGTGCCAGCAACGGACAGGGTGTTACTGAAGCTTTCTTT.

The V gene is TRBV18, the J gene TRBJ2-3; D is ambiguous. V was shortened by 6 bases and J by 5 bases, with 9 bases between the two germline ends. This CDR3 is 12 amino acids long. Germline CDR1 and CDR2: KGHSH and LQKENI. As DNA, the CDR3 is TGTGCCAGCTCCCCCTCGTTAGATACGCAGTATTTT. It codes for CASSPSLDTQYF.

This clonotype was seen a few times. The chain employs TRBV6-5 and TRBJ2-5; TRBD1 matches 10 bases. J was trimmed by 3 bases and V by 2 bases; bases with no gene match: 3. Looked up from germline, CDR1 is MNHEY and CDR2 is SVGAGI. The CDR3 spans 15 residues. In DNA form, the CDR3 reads TGTGCCAGCAGTTACGCGGGGACAGGGGAAGAGACCCAGTACTTC. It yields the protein CASSYAGTGEETQYF.

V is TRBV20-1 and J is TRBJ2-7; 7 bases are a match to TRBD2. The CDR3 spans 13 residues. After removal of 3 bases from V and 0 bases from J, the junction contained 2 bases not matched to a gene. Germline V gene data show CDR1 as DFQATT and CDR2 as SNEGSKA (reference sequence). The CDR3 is CSASRGGSYEQYF. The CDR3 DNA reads TGCAGTGCTAGCCGCGGGGGCTCCTACGAGCAGTACTTC.

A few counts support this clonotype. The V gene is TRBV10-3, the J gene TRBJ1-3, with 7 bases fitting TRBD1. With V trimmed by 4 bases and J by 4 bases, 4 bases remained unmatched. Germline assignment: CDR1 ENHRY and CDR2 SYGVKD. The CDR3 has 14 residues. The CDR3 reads CAISGTGSGNTIYF. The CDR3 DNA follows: TGTGCCATCAGTGGGACAGGATCGGGAAACACCATATATTTT.

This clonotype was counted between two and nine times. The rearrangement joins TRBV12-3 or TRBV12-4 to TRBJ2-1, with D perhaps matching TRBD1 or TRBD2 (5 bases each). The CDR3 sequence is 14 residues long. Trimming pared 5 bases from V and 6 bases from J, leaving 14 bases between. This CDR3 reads CASSGTLSRNEQFF. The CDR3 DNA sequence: TGTGCCAGCAGTGGGACCCTTAGCCGCAATGAGCAGTTCTTC.

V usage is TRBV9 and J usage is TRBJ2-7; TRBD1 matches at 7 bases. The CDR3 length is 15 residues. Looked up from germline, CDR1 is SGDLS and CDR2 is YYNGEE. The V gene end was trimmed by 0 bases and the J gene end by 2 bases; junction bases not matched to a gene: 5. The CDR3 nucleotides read TGTGCCAGCAGCGTAGCCGGGACAGTGACCTACGAGCAGTACTTC. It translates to CASSVAGTVTYEQYF. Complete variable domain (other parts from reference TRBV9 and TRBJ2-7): DSGVTQTPKHLITATGQRVTLRCSPRSGDLSVYWYQQSLDQGLQFLIQYYNGEERAKGNILERFSAQQFPDLHSELNLSSLELGDSALYFCASSVAGTVTYEQYFGPGTRLTVT.

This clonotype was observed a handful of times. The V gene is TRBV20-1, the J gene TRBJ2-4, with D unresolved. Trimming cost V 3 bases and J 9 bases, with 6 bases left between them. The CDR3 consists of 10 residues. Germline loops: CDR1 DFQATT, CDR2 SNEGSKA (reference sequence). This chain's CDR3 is CSASGTIQYF. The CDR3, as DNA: TGCAGTGCTAGCGGTACCATTCAGTACTTC.

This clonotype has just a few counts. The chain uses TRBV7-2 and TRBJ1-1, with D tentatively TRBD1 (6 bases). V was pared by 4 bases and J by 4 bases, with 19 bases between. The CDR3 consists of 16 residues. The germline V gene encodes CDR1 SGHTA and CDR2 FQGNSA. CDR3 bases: TGTGCCAGCAGCTACACAGGGAATCCGGAGGGCACTGAAGCTTTCTTT. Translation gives CASSYTGNPEGTEAFF.

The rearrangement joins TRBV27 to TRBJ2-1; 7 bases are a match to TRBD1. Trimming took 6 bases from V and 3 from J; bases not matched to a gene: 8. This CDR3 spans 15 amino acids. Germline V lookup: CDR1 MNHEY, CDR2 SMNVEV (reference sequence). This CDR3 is CASSKTGRVYNEQFF. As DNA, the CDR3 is TGTGCCAGCAGCAAGACAGGGAGAGTCTACAATGAGCAGTTCTTC.